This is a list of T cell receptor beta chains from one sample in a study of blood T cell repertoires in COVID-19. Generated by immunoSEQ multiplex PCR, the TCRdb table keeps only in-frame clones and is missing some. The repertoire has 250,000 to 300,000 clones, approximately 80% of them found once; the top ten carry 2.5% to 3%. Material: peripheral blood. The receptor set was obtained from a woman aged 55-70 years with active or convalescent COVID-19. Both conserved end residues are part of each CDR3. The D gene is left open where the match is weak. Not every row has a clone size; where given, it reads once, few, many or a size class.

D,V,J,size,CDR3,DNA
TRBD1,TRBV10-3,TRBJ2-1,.,CATRQGTLLWDNEQFF,TGTGCCACCCGACAGGGGACTTTGCTTTGGGACAATGAGCAGTTCTTC
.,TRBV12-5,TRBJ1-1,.,CASGLPHPTGNTEAFF,TGTGCTAGTGGTTTGCCCCATCCGACAGGAAACACTGAAGCTTTCTTT
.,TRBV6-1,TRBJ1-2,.,CASSDIYRETLTSSLF,TGTGCCAGCAGTGATATATACAGGGAGACTCTTACCTCCTCCCTATTC
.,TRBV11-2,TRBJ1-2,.,CASSLVRGAVSYGYTF,TGTGCCAGCAGCTTAGTTCGGGGGGCGGTGAGCTATGGCTACACCTTC
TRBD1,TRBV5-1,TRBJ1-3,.,CASSLLGQPSGNTIYF,TGCGCCAGCAGCTTGCTGGGACAGCCGTCTGGAAACACCATATATTTT
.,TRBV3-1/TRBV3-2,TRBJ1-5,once,CASSQYINQPQHF,TGTGCCAGCAGCCAGTATATAAATCAGCCCCAGCATTTT
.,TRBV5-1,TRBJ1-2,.,CASSPQGALGRDYGYTF,TGCGCCAGCAGCCCACAGGGTGCGCTGGGTAGGGACTATGGCTACACCTTC
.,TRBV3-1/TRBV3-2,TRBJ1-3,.,CASSHRDSGNTIYF,TGTGCCAGCAGCCACCGGGACTCTGGAAACACCATATATTTT
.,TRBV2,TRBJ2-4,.,CASSPTRRDKNIQYF,TGTGCCAGCAGTCCCACCCGTCGGGACAAAAACATTCAGTACTTC
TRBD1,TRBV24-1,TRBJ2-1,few,CATSGRRTGINEQFF,TGTGCCACCAGTGGGCGGAGGACAGGGATCAATGAGCAGTTCTTC
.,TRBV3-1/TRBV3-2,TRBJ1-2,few,CASSQVTEYGYTF,TGTGCCAGCAGCCAAGTTACGGAGTATGGCTACACCTTC
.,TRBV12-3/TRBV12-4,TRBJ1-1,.,CASSGSGTEAFF,TGTGCCAGCAGTGGGAGTGGAACTGAAGCTTTCTTT
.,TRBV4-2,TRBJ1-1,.,CASSQDGLGTEAFF,TGTGCCAGCAGCCAAGACGGCCTAGGCACTGAAGCTTTCTTT
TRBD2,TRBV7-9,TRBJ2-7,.,CASSSGTSGPPYEQYF,TGTGCCAGCAGCTCCGGGACTAGCGGGCCCCCCTACGAGCAGTACTTC
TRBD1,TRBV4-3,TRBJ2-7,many,CASSQSRTGTYEQYF,TGCGCCAGCAGCCAGTCTAGGACAGGAACCTACGAGCAGTACTTC
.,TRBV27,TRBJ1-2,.,CASSLYAAYGYTF,TGTGCCAGCAGTTTATACGCGGCCTATGGCTACACCTTC
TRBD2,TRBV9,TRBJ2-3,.,CASSVAAGRDTQYF,TGTGCCAGCAGCGTAGCAGCGGGGAGGGATACGCAGTATTTT
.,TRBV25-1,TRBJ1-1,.,CASSEWGRGRDTEAFF,TGTGCCAGCAGTGAATGGGGCAGGGGTAGGGACACTGAAGCTTTCTTT
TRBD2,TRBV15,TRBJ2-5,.,CATSGGLAGQETQYF,TGTGCCACCAGCGGAGGACTAGCGGGGCAAGAGACCCAGTACTTC
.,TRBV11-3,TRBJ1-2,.,CASSLGPEGYGYTF,TGTGCCAGCAGCTTAGGCCCAGAGGGCTATGGCTACACCTTC
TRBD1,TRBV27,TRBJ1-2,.,CASSFRDRGVYGYTF,TGTGCCAGCAGTTTCCGGGACAGGGGGGTCTATGGCTACACCTTC
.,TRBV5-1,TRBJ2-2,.,CASSLGPGRSGELFF,TGCGCCAGCAGCTTGGGCCCAGGGAGGTCCGGGGAGCTGTTTTTT
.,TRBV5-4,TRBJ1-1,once,CASSSYNSEAFF,TGTGCCAGCAGCTCCTATAACTCTGAAGCTTTCTTT
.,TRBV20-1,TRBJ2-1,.,CSARPYNEQFF,TGCAGTGCTAGACCATACAATGAGCAGTTCTTC
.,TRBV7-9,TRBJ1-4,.,CASSSQRGGGEKLFF,TGTGCCAGCAGCTCCCAACGGGGGGGTGGGGAAAAACTGTTTTTT
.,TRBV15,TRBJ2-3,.,CATSRRQERTDTQYF,TGTGCCACCAGCCGCCGACAGGAAAGGACAGATACGCAGTATTTT
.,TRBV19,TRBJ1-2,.,CASNTQGAQNYGYTF,TGTGCCAGTAATACCCAGGGTGCGCAGAACTATGGCTACACCTTC
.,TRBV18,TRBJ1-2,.,CASSLREGGYTF,TGTGCCAGCTCACTCCGAGAGGGTGGCTACACCTTC
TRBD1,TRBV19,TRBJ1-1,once,CASSRGQGAATEAFF,TGTGCCAGTAGTAGGGGACAGGGGGCGGCCACTGAAGCTTTCTTT
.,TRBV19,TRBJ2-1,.,CASSQAGRQFF,TGTGCCAGTAGTCAAGCGGGCCGACAGTTCTTC
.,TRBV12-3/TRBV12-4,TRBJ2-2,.,CASVTGPGELFF,TGTGCCAGCGTCACGGGTCCCGGGGAGCTGTTTTTT
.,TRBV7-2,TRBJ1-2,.,CASSLTGQHGYTF,TGTGCCAGCAGCTTAACCGGACAGCATGGCTACACCTTC
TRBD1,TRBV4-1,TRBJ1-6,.,CASSQGQGLDSPLHF,TGCGCCAGCAGCCAAGGACAGGGTTTGGATTCACCCCTCCACTTT
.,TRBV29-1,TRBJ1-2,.,CSVTGFNYGYTF,TGCAGCGTGACAGGATTTAACTATGGCTACACCTTC
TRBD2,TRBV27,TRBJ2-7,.,CASSLSVSGGAVYEQYF,TGTGCCAGCAGTTTATCGGTCAGCGGGGGGGCAGTATACGAGCAGTACTTC
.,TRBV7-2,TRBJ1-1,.,CASSLARGMNTEAFF,TGTGCCAGCAGCTTGGCAAGGGGAATGAACACTGAAGCTTTCTTT
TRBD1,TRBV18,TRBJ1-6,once,CASSLVGQVNNSPLHF,TGTGCCAGCTCACTTGTCGGACAGGTCAATAATTCACCCCTCCACTTT
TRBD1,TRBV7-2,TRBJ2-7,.,CASSAAGTGDEQYF,TGTGCCAGCAGCGCGGCCGGGACAGGGGACGAGCAGTACTTC
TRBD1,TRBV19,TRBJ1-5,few,CASRRDRLLNQPQHF,TGTGCCAGTAGAAGGGACAGGCTCCTGAATCAGCCCCAGCATTTT
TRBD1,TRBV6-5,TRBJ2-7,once,CASSYLGTGEDYEQYF,TGTGCCAGCAGTTATTTGGGAACAGGGGAAGACTACGAGCAGTACTTC